This T cell receptor (beta chain) was identified in a study of cytomegalovirus exposure and HLA in healthy donors. The CDR3 totals 14 residues. V was shortened by 3 bases and J by 4 bases, with 8 bases between the two germline ends. CDR1 SGHDT and CDR2 YYEEEE come from the germline V gene. Produced via immunoSEQ multiplex PCR; TCRdb's table is partial and in-frame only. Counted here are 70,000 to 80,000 clones, around 94% occurring once; the ten biggest clones make up 3% to 4%. About this clone itself: Its antigen is undetermined. The same CDR3 also results from other DNA sequences found in this sample.

Study-wide findings and caveats: In the roughly 110 validation repertoires, about 95% of cluster scores exceeded 0, per a later analysis.

Sample: PBMCs. The J gene is TRBJ1-6, the V gene TRBV5-6; tentatively, D is TRBD1 (6 bases). The TCR sequence derives from a woman younger than 30 in good health and CMV-seropositive. This chain's CDR3 is CASSSRGYNSPLHF. The CDR3 DNA is TGTGCCAGCAGCTCCAGGGGTTATAATTCACCCCTCCACTTT.